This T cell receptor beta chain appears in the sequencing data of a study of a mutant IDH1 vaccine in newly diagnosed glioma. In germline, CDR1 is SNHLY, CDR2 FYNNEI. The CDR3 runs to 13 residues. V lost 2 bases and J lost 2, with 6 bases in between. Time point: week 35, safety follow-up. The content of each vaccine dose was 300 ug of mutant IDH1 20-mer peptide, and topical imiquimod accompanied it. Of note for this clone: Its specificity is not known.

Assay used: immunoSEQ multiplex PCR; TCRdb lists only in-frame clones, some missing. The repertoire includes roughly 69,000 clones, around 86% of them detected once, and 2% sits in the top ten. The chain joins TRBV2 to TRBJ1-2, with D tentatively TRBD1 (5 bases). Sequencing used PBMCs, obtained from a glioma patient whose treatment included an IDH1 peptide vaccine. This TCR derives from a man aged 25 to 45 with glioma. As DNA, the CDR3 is TGTGCCAGCAGTGAATGGGGGAACTATGGCTACACCTTC. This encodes CASSEWGNYGYTF.